Given below is one TCR beta chain in context. As handled by the study authors: Reference gene primer amplification gave nucleated cell count estimates. Measured with immunoSEQ multiplex PCR; TCRdb has only the in-frame clones, and not every one. V, J and clone size are those of that table, while D and trimming were read from the DNA. Of some 130,000 clones in the sample, about 79% were seen once. These data belong to a study of blood T cell repertoires in COVID-19. About the study: Samples came from the United States, Italy and Spain, spanning acute and convalescent COVID-19.

With 7 bases removed from V and 0 bases from J, the gap between germline ends came to 7 bases. Germline V CDR1 and CDR2: SEHNR, FQNEAQ (reference sequence). This CDR3 is 13 amino acids long. The receptor was isolated from a woman in her forties or fifties with acute or convalescent COVID-19. Sequenced input: peripheral blood. The chain links TRBV7-9 to TRBJ1-5; the D is unclear. CDR3 loop: CASTGGSNQPQHF. The CDR3 DNA reads as TGTGCCAGCACGGGCGGTAGCAATCAGCCCCAGCATTTT. The variable domain in full, completed from reference TRBV7-9 and TRBJ1-5, reads DTGVSQNPRHKITKRGQNVTFRCDPISEHNRLYWYRQTLGQGPEFLTYFQNEAQLEKSRLLSDRFSAERPKGSFSTLEIQRTEQGDSAMYLCASTGGSNQPQHFGDGTRLSIL.